The source of this T cell receptor (beta chain) is a study of identical twins (TCRdb year 2016). In terms of the full investigation: To test whether fetal clonotypes persist, this study deep-sequenced TCR alpha and beta repertoires from monozygotic twins, from unrelated adults of various ages, and from cord blood. To rule out contamination, replicate twin experiments were performed at different times with different library preparation protocols.

Receptors were amplified or captured by 5' RACE. Sequencer: Illumina HiSeq 2000. Template switching added a universal primer binding site, and the final cDNA carried a unique molecular identifier that allowed TCR cDNA molecules to be counted accurately. Specific primers in the conserved constant-segment region were used to synthesize first-strand cDNA for TCR alpha and beta chains. To control for contamination, each cDNA library was double barcoded with a SMART-Mk sample barcode plus Illumina barcodes. TruSeq adapter sequences, together with Illumina sample barcodes, were added in two successive PCR steps. The TCR alpha and beta cDNA libraries were sequenced on the Illumina HiSeq platform using custom primers. On the study's bioinformatics: Raw reads were processed with MiGEC to extract unique molecular identifiers, and MiXCR was used to determine CDR3 positions. For each individual, recombination models were inferred using an EM algorithm with the repgenHMM and IGoR tools. The tcR package in R was used for shared clonotype analysis, with sharing normalized by the product of cloneset sizes. To study raw recombination without the effects of thymic and clonal selection, out-of-frame nonproductive sequences were analyzed. TCRdb itself trimmed the public reads at Q25 with fastp, ran MiXCR and retained productive beta chains. Records with the same CDR3 protein are collapsed into one entry carrying the most frequent genes and DNA. Clone size and V and J calls follow TCRdb, not the original study. The table for this sample lists more than 1.5 million distinct CDR3 sequences; less than 35% of them were counted only once. The top ten constitute about 0.25% of the sample.

The sample holds a few counts of this clonotype. Its recognized antigen is unknown. Base qualities are missing; no much larger clone stands one base away. From the cysteine up to the phenylalanine, the CDR3 has a length of 15 residues. The only DNA kept is the CDR3, 45 bases in frame from the first base. From the germline V gene, CDR1 is MDHEN and CDR2 is SYDVKM. At the junction V is shortened by 5 bases and J by 2 bases; bases outside the gene matches: 9. Only healthy Caucasian donors were included. Findings and caveats that apply to the study as a whole: Because the same donors could not be followed over many years, conclusions were based on cross-sectional statistical analysis. A weaker excess of twin sharing was found in beta out-of-frame sequences because the signal-to-noise ratio was lowered by fewer shared sequences. Invariant T cells such as MAIT and iNKT could partly confound zero-insertion analyses, although diverse VJ usage argued against such confounding for most clonotypes. Compared with coincidental sharing between unrelated individuals, out-of-frame TCR alpha sequences shared between twins had an excess of sequences with low generation probability. Fewer insertions were carried by abundant cord blood beta clonotypes; a weaker similar trend was observed in young adult naive repertoires, while no such trend was observed in memory repertoires. In monozygotic twins, out-of-frame TCR alpha sharing was systematically underestimated by recombination models, although the models agreed with sharing between unrelated individuals.

The chain is assembled from TRBV28 and TRBJ2-7; 7 bases in the middle match TRBD2. The clonotype originates from a newborn girl in good health. Source material: cord blood. Read as DNA, the sequence is TGTGCCAGCAGTGCATACGGGAGGCCGACCTACGAGCAGTACTTC. This sequence encodes CASSAYGRPTYEQYF.